This passage covers 5 T cell receptor beta chains from one sample sequenced in a study of blood T cell repertoires in COVID-19. This table comes from immunoSEQ multiplex PCR, and its TCRdb copy is limited to in-frame clones, with some not included. The repertoire consists of 200,000 to 250,000 clones, with almost 85% occurring once and the leading ten covering about 1.9%. The sample comprised peripheral blood. The receptors derive from an elderly woman with acute or convalescent COVID-19.

V gene TRBV2 combines with J gene TRBJ2-7, with D possibly TRBD2 on 7 matching bases. Between the trimmed V and J ends, which lost 7 bases and 4 bases, there was a span of 11 bases. Germline CDR1 SNHLY, CDR2 FYNNEI. This CDR3 comprises 12 residues. CDR3 protein: CASNGGPYEQYF. The CDR3 nucleotides read TGTGCCAGCAACGGGGGGCCTTACGAGCAGTACTTC.

This chain connects TRBV7-3 to TRBJ2-5, with TRBD2 matching 7 bases. V lost 4 bases and J lost 4; bases outside the gene matches: 6. CDR1 and CDR2 from the germline V gene are SGHTA and FQGTGA. This CDR3 is built from 14 residues. CDR3 DNA: TGTGCCAGCAGCTCCCGGGCGGGGGTAGAGACCCAGTACTTC. Translated, it gives CASSSRAGVETQYF.

CDR3: CASTGTVANYGYTF. The CDR3 coding sequence is TGTGCCAGTACGGGGACAGTAGCCAACTATGGCTACACCTTC. J is TRBJ1-2 and V is TRBV19; 7 nucleotides line up with TRBD1. Looked up from germline, CDR1 is LNHDA and CDR2 is SQIVND (reference sequence). The CDR3 is 14 residues long. V shed 7 bases, J shed 2 bases, and the junction held 7 bases outside the gene matches.

The chain combines TRBV5-5 with TRBJ1-2; D unclear. CDR1 is SGHKS and CDR2 is YYEKEE in the germline V gene (reference sequence). The CDR3 extends over 15 amino acids. Trimming shortened V by 4 bases and J by 3 bases, and 16 bases separated the two germline ends. In nucleotides, the CDR3 is TGTGCCAGCAGCCCACGCGGCCCGTCGGACTATGGCTACACCTTC. Translated: CASSPRGPSDYGYTF.

The chain joins TRBV20-1 to TRBJ2-3, with 13 positions matching TRBD2. Germline-derived CDR1 and CDR2 are DFQATT and SNEGSKA (reference sequence). With 3 bases clipped from V and 6 bases from J, the junction kept 6 bases outside the gene matches. The CDR3 consists of 15 residues. CDR3 amino acids: CSASGLAGAGDTQYF. CDR3 in DNA: TGCAGTGCTAGTGGACTAGCGGGAGCCGGTGATACGCAGTATTTT.